This T cell receptor beta chain was identified in a study of cytomegalovirus exposure and HLA in healthy donors. General study results and limits: In a later analysis, TCR beta V- and J-gene trimming was associated with a missense DCLRE1C variant. Presence/absence analyses supposed approximately even sequencing depth among donors.

On this clone itself: Its antigen is still unknown.

The PCR used 60 Vbeta and 13 Jbeta primers. Repertoires were generated with immunoSEQ multiplex PCR, while TCRdb's copy carries only in-frame clones and drops some. The data hold about 150,000 clones, with about 80% observed a single time. The CDR3 is 12 residues long. The ends were cut back, 6 bases at V and 6 bases at J, with 12 bases in the middle. Germline V gene sequence: CDR1 MDHEN, CDR2 SYDVKM. This chain uses TRBV28 with TRBJ2-7, with D perhaps matching TRBD2 (5 bases). This TCR came from a man aged 25-45 years in good health and CMV-seropositive. Sequences were obtained from PBMCs. CDR3 residues: CASREVGGEQYF. CDR3 bases: TGTGCCAGCAGGGAGGTCGGTGGCGAGCAGTACTTC. Full variable domain (remainder filled in from reference TRBV28 and TRBJ2-7): DVKVTQSSRYLVKRTGEKVFLECVQDMDHENMFWYRQDPGLGLRLIYFSYDVKMKEKGDIPEGYSVSREKKERFSLILESASTNQTSMYLCASREVGGEQYFGPGTRLTVT.